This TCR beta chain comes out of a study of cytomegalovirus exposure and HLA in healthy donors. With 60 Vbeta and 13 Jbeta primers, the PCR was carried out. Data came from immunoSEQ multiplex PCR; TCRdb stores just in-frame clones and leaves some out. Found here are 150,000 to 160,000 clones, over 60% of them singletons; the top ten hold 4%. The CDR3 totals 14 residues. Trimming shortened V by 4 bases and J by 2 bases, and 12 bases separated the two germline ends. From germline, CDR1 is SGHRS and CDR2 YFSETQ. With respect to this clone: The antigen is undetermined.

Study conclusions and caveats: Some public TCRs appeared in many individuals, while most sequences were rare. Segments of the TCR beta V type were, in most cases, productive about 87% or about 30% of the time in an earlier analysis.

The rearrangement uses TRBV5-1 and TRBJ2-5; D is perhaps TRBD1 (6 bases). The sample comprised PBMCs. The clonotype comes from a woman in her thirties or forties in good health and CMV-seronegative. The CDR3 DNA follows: TGCGCCAGCAGCCCACAGGGTGGTCAAGAGACCCAGTACTTC. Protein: CASSPQGGQETQYF.